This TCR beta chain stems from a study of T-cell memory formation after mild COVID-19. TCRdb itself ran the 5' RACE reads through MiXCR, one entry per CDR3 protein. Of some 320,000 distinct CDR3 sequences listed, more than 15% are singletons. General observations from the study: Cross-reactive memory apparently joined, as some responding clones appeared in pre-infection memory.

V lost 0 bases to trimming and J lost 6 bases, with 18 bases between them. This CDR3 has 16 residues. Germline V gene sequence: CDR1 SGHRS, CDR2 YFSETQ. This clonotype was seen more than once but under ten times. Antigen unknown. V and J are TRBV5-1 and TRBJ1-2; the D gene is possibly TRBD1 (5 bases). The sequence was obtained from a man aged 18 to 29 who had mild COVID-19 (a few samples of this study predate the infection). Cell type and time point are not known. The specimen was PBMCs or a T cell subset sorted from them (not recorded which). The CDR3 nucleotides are TGCGCCAGCAGCTTGGCGGAAAGTGGGGCAGTTAATGGCTACACCTTC. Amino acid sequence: CASSLAESGAVNGYTF.